The source of this T cell receptor (beta chain) is a study of patients and donors after allogeneic stem cell transplantation. V was trimmed by 1 base and J by 2 bases, leaving 16 bases between them. Germline CDR1 SGHVS, CDR2 FQNEAQ. This CDR3 spans 17 amino acids. MiXCR, run by TCRdb on the RT-PCR reads, gives a single entry per CDR3 protein. The table has roughly 940,000 distinct CDR3 sequences, over 15% seen once. The sequence came from a human donor who was either an allogeneic HSCT recipient or a stem cell or donor lymphocyte infusion donor (not recorded which). It is not recorded whose cells these are; they may come from a transplant donor. The chain uses TRBV7-8 and TRBJ2-3; no definite D call. Sequencing was done on a sample of blood, either unsorted or a sorted T cell fraction (not recorded which). The CDR3 sequence: CASSLEVFGRYTDTQYF. CDR3 DNA sequence: TGTGCCAGCAGCTTAGAAGTCTTCGGCCGATACACAGATACGCAGTATTTT.